This TCR beta chain is from a study of cytomegalovirus exposure and HLA in healthy donors. Germline V lookup: CDR1 DFQATT, CDR2 SNEGSKA (reference sequence). The CDR3 sequence is 11 residues long. V lost 6 bases, J lost 3 bases, and 8 bases lay in between. Notes on the study in general: Indistinguishable V segments, including TRBV6-2 and TRBV6-3, were excluded. Later on, a genetic analysis was performed. It linked a missense variant in DCLRE1C with V- and J-gene trimming of TCR beta.

The PCR employed 60 Vbeta primers together with 13 Jbeta primers. Measured with immunoSEQ multiplex PCR; TCRdb has only the in-frame clones, and not every one. The sample has 130,000 or so clones; 70% to 80% are singletons. Of note for this clone: Its antigen is as yet unknown.

Donors were ostensibly healthy at sampling, although undocumented immune exposures were probable. The sequence came from a female donor in good health and CMV-seronegative. Sequenced sample: PBMCs. The chain has TRBV20-1 and TRBJ1-1; weak D call: TRBD1 (6 bases). CDR3 sequence reads: CSAWTDTEAFF. CDR3 nucleotide sequence: TGCAGTGCGTGGACAGACACTGAAGCTTTCTTT.